These 11 T cell receptor beta chains came from one sample sequenced in a study of cytomegalovirus exposure and HLA in healthy donors. This PCR relied on a set of 60 Vbeta primers and 13 Jbeta primers. The protocol was immunoSEQ multiplex PCR, while the TCRdb copy is restricted to in-frame clones and leaves out a portion. The repertoire includes about 35,000 clones, 85% to 95% of them detected once, and 2.7% sits in the top ten. The sequenced material came from PBMCs. The receptors derive from a woman between 18 and 30 years old in good health and CMV-seronegative.

The CDR3, as DNA: TGCGCCAGCAGGTCCGGGACAGGGGAATCACCCCTCCACTTT. The encoded protein is CASRSGTGESPLHF. V usage is TRBV5-1 and J usage is TRBJ1-6; 10 bases match TRBD1. Germline V lookup: CDR1 SGHRS, CDR2 YFSETQ. This CDR3 is 14 amino acids long. With 5 bases clipped from V and 10 bases from J, the junction kept 6 bases outside the gene matches.

The chain carries TRBV7-2 and TRBJ1-1, with a weak D call TRBD1 (5 bases). V was pared by 3 bases and J by 5 bases, with 13 bases between. Germline values: CDR1 SGHTA, CDR2 FQGNSA. This CDR3 has 14 amino acids. The CDR3 coding sequence is TGTGCCAGCAGCTTCGACAGTAGGAATACTGAAGCTTTCTTT. It yields the protein CASSFDSRNTEAFF.

The chain links TRBV5-4 to TRBJ2-7; 9 bases map to TRBD1. CDR1 is SGHNT and CDR2 is YYREEE in the germline V gene (reference sequence). The junction had 6 bases not matched to a gene; V was cut back by 6 bases and J by 5 bases. CDR3 length: 13 residues. This CDR3 is CASTYRGQDEQYF. The CDR3 nucleotides are TGTGCCAGCACGTACAGGGGGCAGGACGAGCAGTACTTC.

The chain employs TRBV9 and TRBJ2-2; 15 positions match TRBD2. CDR3 length: 20 residues. V gave up 1 base and J gave up 6 bases; unmatched junction bases: 13. CDR1 and CDR2 (germline): SGDLS, YYNGEE. This CDR3 is CASSVTVGLAGGGYAGELFF. The CDR3 nucleotides are TGTGCCAGCAGCGTAACCGTGGGACTAGCGGGAGGAGGGTACGCCGGGGAGCTGTTTTTT.

The rearrangement joins TRBV2 to TRBJ1-2, with 7 bases identical to TRBD1. Germline CDR1 SNHLY, CDR2 FYNNEI. The V gene end was trimmed by 11 bases and the J gene end by 4 bases; junction bases not matched to a gene: 4. There are 11 residues in the CDR3. The CDR3 bases are TGTGCCCGATCAGGGGGCTATGGCTACACCTTC. Translation: CARSGGYGYTF.

The genes are TRBV19 and TRBJ1-4, with D maybe TRBD1 (5 bases). V lost 2 bases to trimming and J lost 8 bases, with 6 bases between them. CDR1 is LNHDA and CDR2 is SQIVND in the germline V gene (reference sequence). The CDR3 runs 12 residues. CDR3 in amino acids: CASSIRGEKLFF. The CDR3, as DNA: TGTGCCAGTAGTATAAGGGGCGAAAAACTGTTTTTT. Full variable domain (rest looked up from reference TRBV19 and TRBJ1-4): DGGITQSPKYLFRKEGQNVTLSCEQNLNHDAMYWYRQDPGQGLRLIYYSQIVNDFQKGDIAEGYSVSREKKESFPLTVTSAQKNPTAFYLCASSIRGEKLFFGSGTQLSVL.

This chain connects TRBV19 to TRBJ1-2; TRBD1 might be the D (6 bases). Trimming took off 1 base at V and 1 base at J, with 7 bases between the two ends. CDR3 length equals 14 residues. Germline V gene sequence: CDR1 LNHDA, CDR2 SQIVND (reference sequence). CDR3 sequence: CASSIGGHNYGYTF. For the CDR3, the DNA is TGTGCCAGTAGTATAGGGGGACATAACTATGGCTACACCTTC.

The genes are TRBV5-6 and TRBJ2-2; the D is unclear. The CDR3 spans 14 residues. Germline assignment: CDR1 SGHDT and CDR2 YYEEEE. Between the trimmed V and J ends, which lost 0 bases and 3 bases, there was a span of 6 bases. This chain's CDR3 is CASSLGEYTGELFF. CDR3 sequence (DNA): TGTGCCAGCAGCTTGGGAGAGTACACCGGGGAGCTGTTTTTT. Looking up the rest from reference TRBV5-6 and TRBJ2-2 gives the full variable domain: DAGVTQSPTHLIKTRGQQVTLRCSPKSGHDTVSWYQQALGQGPQFIFQYYEEEERQRGNFPDRFSGHQFPNYSSELNVNALLLGDSALYLCASSLGEYTGELFFGEGSRLTVL.

V usage is TRBV4-1 and J usage is TRBJ2-4; 16 bases agree with TRBD2. Unmatched junction bases numbered 8, after V lost 0 bases and J lost 3 bases. Germline V lookup: CDR1 MGHRA, CDR2 YSYEKL. This CDR3 region has 20 residues. CDR3 amino acids: CASSQDGTSGRAYGKNIQYF. The CDR3 coding sequence is TGCGCCAGCAGCCAAGACGGGACTAGCGGGAGGGCCTATGGCAAAAACATTCAGTACTTC.

The chain is built from TRBV7-3 and TRBJ1-2, with D possibly being TRBD1 (6 bases). CDR1 and CDR2 from the germline V gene are SGHTA and FQGTGA. Between the trimmed V and J ends, which lost 3 bases and 6 bases, there was a span of 11 bases. The CDR3 loop spans 13 amino acids. This CDR3 reads CASSLRDKNGYTF. CDR3 DNA sequence: TGTGCCAGCAGCTTGAGGGACAAAAATGGCTACACCTTC. The full variable domain, rest sourced from reference TRBV7-3 and TRBJ1-2, is GAGVSQTPSNKVTEKGKYVELRCDPISGHTALYWYRQSLGQGPEFLIYFQGTGAADDSGLPNDRFFAVRPEGSVSTLKIQRTERGDSAVYLCASSLRDKNGYTFGSGTRLTVV.

The chain is built from TRBV5-4 and TRBJ2-3, with 16 nucleotides matching TRBD2. Trimming removed 4 bases from V and 4 bases from J; junction bases left unmatched: 9. This CDR3 spans 18 amino acids. The germline CDR1 and CDR2 sequences are SGHNT and YYREEE (reference sequence). The CDR3 DNA reads TGTGCCAGCAGCAAAGGGACTAGCGGGAGGGCCAGGGCAGATACGCAGTATTTT. Its protein product is CASSKGTSGRARADTQYF.